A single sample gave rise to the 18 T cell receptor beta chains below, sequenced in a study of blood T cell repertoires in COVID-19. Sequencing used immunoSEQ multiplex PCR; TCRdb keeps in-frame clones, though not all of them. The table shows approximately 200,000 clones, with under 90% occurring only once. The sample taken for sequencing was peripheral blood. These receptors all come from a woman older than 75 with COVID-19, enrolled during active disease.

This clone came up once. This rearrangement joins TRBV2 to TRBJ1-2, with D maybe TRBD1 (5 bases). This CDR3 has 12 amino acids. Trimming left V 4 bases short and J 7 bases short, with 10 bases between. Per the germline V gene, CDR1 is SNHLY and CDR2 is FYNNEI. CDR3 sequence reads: CASSVRDIGYTF. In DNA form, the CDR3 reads TGTGCCAGCAGTGTCAGGGATATTGGCTACACCTTC.

DNA for the CDR3: TGCGCCAGCAGCCTCGAGAGCCTCTCTGGAAACACCATATATTTT. It is translated as CASSLESLSGNTIYF. The V call is TRBV5-1, the J call TRBJ1-3; D ambiguous. There are 15 residues in the CDR3. Germline V gene lookup returns CDR1 SGHRS and CDR2 YFSETQ. V gave up 4 bases and J gave up 0 bases, with 11 bases separating them.

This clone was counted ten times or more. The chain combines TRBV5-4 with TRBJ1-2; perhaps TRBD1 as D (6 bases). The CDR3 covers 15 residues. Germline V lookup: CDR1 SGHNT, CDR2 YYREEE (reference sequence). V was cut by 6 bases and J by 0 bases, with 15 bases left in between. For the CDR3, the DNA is TGTGCCAGCACACCGGACAGAGCTTCTAACTATGGCTACACCTTC. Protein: CASTPDRASNYGYTF. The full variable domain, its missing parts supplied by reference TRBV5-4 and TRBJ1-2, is ETGVTQSPTHLIKTRGQQVTLRCSSQSGHNTVSWYQQALGQGPQFIFQYYREEENGRGNFPPRFSGLQFPNYSSELNVNALELDDSALYLCASTPDRASNYGYTFGSGTRLTVV.

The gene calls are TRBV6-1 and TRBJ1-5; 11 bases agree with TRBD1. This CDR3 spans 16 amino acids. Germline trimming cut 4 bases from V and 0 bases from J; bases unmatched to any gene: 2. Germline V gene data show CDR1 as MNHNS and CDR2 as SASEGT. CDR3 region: CASSGTGGYSNQPQHF. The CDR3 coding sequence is TGTGCCAGCAGTGGGACAGGGGGCTATAGCAATCAGCCCCAGCATTTT.

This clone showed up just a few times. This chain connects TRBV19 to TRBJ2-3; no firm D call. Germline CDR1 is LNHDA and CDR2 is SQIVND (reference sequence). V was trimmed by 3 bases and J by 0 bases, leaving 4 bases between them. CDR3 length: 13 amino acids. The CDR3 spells CASSMASTDTQYF. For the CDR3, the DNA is TGTGCCAGTAGTATGGCTAGCACAGATACGCAGTATTTT.

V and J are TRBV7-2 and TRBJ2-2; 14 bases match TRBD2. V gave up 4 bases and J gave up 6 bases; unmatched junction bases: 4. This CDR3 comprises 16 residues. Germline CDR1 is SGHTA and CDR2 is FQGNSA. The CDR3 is CASSSGLAGVSGELFF. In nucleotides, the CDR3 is TGTGCCAGCAGCTCGGGACTAGCGGGAGTCTCCGGGGAGCTGTTTTTT.

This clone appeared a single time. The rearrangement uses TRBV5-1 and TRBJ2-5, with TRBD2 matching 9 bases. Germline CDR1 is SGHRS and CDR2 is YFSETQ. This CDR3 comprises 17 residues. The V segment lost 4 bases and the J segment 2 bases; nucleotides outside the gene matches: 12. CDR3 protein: CASSLPLAGGRQETQYF. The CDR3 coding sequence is TGCGCCAGCAGCCTCCCCCTGGCGGGGGGGCGTCAAGAGACCCAGTACTTC.

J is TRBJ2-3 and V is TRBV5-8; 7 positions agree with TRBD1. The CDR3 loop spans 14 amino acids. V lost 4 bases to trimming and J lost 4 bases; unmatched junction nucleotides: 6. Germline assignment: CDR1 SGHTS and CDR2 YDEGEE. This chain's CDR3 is CASSRDSRPDTQYF. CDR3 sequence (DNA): TGTGCCAGCAGCCGGGACAGCCGGCCAGATACGCAGTATTTT.

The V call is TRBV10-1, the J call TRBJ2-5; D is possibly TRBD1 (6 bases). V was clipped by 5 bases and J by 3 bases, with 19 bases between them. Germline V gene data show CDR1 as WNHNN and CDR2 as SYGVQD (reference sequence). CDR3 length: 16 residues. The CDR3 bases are TGCGCCAGCAGTCTCGCTATACAGGGATGGGAAGAGACCCAGTACTTC. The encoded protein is CASSLAIQGWEETQYF.

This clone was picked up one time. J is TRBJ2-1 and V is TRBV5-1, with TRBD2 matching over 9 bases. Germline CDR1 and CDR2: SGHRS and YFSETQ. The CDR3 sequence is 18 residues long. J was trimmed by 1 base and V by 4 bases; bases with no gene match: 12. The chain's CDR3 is CASSGPPQTSGSYNEQFF. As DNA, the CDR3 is TGCGCCAGCAGCGGACCCCCTCAGACTAGCGGATCCTACAATGAGCAGTTCTTC.

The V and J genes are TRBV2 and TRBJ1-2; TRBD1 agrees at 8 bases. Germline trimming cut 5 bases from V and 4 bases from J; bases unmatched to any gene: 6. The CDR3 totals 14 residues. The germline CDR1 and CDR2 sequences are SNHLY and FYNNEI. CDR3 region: CASSPRDRLYGYTF. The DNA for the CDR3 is TGTGCCAGCAGTCCTAGGGACAGGCTCTATGGCTACACCTTC.

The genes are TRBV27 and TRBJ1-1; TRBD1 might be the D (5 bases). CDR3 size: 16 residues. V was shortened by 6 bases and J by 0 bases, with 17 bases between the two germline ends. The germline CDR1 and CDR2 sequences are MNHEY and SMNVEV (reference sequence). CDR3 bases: TGTGCCAGCAGCCTTCTTGGGGGGATCGTGAACACTGAAGCTTTCTTT. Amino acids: CASSLLGGIVNTEAFF.

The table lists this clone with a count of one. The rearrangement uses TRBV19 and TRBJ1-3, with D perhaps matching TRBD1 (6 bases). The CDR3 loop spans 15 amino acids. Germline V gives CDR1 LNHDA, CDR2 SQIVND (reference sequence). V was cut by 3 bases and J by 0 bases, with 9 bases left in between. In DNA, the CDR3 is TGTGCCAGTAGTATCCCAGGGGCCTCTGGAAACACCATATATTTT. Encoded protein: CASSIPGASGNTIYF. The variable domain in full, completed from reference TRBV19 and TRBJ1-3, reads DGGITQSPKYLFRKEGQNVTLSCEQNLNHDAMYWYRQDPGQGLRLIYYSQIVNDFQKGDIAEGYSVSREKKESFPLTVTSAQKNPTAFYLCASSIPGASGNTIYFGEGSWLTVV.

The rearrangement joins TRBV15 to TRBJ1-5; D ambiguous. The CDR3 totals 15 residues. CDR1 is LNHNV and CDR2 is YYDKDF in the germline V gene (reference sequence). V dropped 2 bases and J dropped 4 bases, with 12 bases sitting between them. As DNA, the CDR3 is TGTGCCACCAGCAGACCTCCATTGAGAAATCAGCCCCAGCATTTT. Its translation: CATSRPPLRNQPQHF.

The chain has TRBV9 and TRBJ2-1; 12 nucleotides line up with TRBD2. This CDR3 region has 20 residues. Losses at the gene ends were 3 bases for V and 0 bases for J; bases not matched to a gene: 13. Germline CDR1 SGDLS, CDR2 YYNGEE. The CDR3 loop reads CASSARTSGAQYFSYNEQFF. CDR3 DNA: TGTGCCAGCAGCGCCAGGACTAGCGGGGCCCAATACTTCTCCTACAATGAGCAGTTCTTC. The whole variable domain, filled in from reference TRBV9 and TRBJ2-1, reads DSGVTQTPKHLITATGQRVTLRCSPRSGDLSVYWYQQSLDQGLQFLIQYYNGEERAKGNILERFSAQQFPDLHSELNLSSLELGDSALYFCASSARTSGAQYFSYNEQFFGPGTRLTVL.

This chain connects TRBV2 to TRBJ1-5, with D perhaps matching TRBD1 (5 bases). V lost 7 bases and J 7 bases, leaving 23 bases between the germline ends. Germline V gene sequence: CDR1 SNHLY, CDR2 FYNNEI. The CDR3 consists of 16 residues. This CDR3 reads CASKGPVGRENQPQHF. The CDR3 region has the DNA TGTGCCAGCAAGGGCCCGGTTGGCAGGGAAAACCAGCCCCAGCATTTT.

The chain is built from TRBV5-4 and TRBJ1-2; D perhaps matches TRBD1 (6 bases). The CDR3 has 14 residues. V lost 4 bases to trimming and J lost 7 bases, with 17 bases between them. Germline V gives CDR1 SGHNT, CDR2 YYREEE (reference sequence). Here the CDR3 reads CASSPEGVPAGYTF. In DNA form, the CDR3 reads TGTGCCAGCAGCCCTGAGGGGGTTCCGGCTGGCTACACCTTC.

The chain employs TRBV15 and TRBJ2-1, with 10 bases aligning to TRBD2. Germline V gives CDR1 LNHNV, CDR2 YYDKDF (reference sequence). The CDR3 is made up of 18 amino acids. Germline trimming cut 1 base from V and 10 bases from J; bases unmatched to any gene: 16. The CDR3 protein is CATSRGTGRLAGPREQFF. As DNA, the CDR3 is TGTGCCACCAGCAGAGGTACTGGGAGACTAGCGGGCCCTCGGGAGCAGTTCTTC.